This TCR beta chain is drawn from a study of cytomegalovirus exposure and HLA in healthy donors. The study, taken as a whole, reports: Later analysis suggested most CMV-associated TCR beta chains were HLA-restricted.

The CDR3 extends over 15 amino acids. Germline CDR1 SGDLS, CDR2 YYNGEE. Between the trimmed V and J ends, which lost 4 bases and 2 bases, there was a span of 10 bases. As for this clone: Antigen specificity is unknown.

The PCR was carried out with 60 Vbeta primers and 13 Jbeta primers. Study processing details: In a later analysis, the count reached some 75 million unique TCR beta chains, with around 11 million shared. This table comes from immunoSEQ multiplex PCR, and its TCRdb copy is limited to in-frame clones, with some not included. V and J calls and clone size are given by that table; D and trimming were obtained from the DNA. The table includes tens of thousands of clones, about 80% detected once. The clonotype was recovered from a male donor in good health and CMV-seronegative. The chain joins TRBV9 to TRBJ1-6; D remains ambiguous. The specimen sequenced was PBMCs. The CDR3 region is CASSPQTTYNSPLHF. CDR3 DNA sequence: TGTGCCAGCAGCCCGCAGACTACCTATAATTCACCCCTCCACTTT.